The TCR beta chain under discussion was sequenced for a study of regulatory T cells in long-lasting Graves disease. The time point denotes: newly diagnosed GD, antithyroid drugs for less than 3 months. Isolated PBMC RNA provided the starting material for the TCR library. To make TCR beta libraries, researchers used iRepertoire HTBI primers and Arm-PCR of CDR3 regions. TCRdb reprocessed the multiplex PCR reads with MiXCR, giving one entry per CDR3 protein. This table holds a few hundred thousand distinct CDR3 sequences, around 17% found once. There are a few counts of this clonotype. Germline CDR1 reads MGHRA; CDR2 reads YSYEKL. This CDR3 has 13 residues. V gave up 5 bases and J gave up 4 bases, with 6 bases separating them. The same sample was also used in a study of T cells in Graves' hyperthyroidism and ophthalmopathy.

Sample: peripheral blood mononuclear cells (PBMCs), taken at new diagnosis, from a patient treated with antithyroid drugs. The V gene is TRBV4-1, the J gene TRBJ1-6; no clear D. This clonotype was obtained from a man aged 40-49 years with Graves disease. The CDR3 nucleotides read TGCGCCAGCAGCTCGGGGTATAATTCACCCCTCCACTTT. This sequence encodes CASSSGYNSPLHF.